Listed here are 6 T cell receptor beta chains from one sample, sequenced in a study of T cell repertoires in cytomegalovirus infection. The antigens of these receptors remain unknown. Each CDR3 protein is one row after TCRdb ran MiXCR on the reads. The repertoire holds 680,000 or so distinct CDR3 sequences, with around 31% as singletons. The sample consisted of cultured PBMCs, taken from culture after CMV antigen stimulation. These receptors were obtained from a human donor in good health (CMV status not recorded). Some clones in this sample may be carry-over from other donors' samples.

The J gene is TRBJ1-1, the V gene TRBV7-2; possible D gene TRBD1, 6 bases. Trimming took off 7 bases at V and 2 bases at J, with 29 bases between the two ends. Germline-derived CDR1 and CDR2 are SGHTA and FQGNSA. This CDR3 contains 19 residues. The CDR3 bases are TGTGCCAGCATACTCCGGGACCTGGGGGCTCTTGGGTATAACACTGAAGCTTTCTTT. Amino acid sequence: CASILRDLGALGYNTEAFF.

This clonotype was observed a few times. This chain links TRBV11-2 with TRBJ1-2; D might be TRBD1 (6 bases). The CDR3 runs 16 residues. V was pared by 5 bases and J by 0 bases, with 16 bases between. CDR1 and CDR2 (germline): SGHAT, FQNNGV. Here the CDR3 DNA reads TGTGCCAGCAGCCGATGGGGCGGGGACACTAACTATGGCTACACCTTC. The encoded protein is CASSRWGGDTNYGYTF. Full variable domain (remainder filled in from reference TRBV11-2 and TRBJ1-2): EAGVAQSPRYKIIEKRQSVAFWCNPISGHATLYWYQQILGQGPKLLIQFQNNGVVDDSQLPKDRFSAERLKGVDSTLKIQPAKLEDSAVYLCASSRWGGDTNYGYTFGSGTRLTVV.

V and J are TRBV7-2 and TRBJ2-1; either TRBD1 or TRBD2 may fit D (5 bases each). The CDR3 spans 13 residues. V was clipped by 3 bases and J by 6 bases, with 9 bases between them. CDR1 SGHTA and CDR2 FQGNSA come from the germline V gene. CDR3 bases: TGTGCCAGCAGCTTGACGGGGCTCAATGAGCAGTTCTTC. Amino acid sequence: CASSLTGLNEQFF.

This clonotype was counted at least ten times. CDR3 sequence: CASSLVLQGTRDTF. For the CDR3, the DNA is TGTGCCAGCAGCTTAGTCCTGCAGGGCACCAGGGACACCTTC. V usage is TRBV7-2 and J usage is TRBJ1-2, with D tentatively TRBD1 (5 bases). There are 14 residues in the CDR3. CDR1 is SGHTA and CDR2 is FQGNSA in the germline V gene. The V end was cut by 1 base, the J end by 12 bases, with 18 bases between.

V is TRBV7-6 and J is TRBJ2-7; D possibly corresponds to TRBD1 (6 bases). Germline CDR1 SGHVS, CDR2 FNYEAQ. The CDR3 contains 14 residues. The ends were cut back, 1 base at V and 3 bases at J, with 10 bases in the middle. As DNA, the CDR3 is TGTGCCAGCAGCTTAGGACAGGCATTCTACGAGCAGTACTTC. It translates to CASSLGQAFYEQYF.

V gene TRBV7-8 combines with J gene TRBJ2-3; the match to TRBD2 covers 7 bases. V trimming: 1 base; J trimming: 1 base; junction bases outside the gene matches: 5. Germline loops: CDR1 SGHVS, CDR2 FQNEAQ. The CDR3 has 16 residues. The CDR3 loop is CASSLVRLAGTDTQYF. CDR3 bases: TGTGCCAGCAGCTTAGTGAGGCTAGCGGGCACAGATACGCAGTATTTT.